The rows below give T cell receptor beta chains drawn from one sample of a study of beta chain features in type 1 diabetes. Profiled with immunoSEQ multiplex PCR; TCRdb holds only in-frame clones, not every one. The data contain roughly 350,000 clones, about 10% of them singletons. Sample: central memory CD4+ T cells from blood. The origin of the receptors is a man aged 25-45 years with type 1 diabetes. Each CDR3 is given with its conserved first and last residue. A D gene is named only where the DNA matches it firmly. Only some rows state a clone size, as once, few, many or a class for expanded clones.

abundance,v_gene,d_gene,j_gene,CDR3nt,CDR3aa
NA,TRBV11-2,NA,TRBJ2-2,TGTGCCAGCAGCGCATTTCGGGGGGCAGTAGCCACCGGGGAGCTGTTTTTT,CASSAFRGAVATGELFF
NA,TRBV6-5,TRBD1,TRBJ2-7,TGTGCCAGCAGTTCCCCACGGACAGGGAGCTACGAGCAGTACTTC,CASSSPRTGSYEQYF
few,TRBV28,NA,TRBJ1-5,TGTGCCAGCAGCAGCATCAATCAGCCCCAGCATTTT,CASSSINQPQHF
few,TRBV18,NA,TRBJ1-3,TGTGCCAGCTCACCACGACAGCTCTCTGGAAACACCATATATTTT,CASSPRQLSGNTIYF
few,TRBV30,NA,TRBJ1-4,TGTGCCTGGAGGCCCGGGGGGGGCGGTAGCGAAAAACTGTTTTTT,CAWRPGGGGSEKLFF
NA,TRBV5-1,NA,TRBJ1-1,TGCGCCAGCAGTTTCGCCAGGGAAGACACTGAAGCTTTCTTT,CASSFAREDTEAFF
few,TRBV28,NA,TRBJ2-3,TGTGCCAGCAGGGTGACAGATACGCAGTATTTT,CASRVTDTQYF
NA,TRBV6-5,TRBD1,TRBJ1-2,TGTGCCAGCAGTTACTCAGGGACAGGACCGTCGGGCTACACCTTC,CASSYSGTGPSGYTF
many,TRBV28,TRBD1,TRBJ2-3,TGTGCCAGCAGTTTAACAGGGGCGCACATGGATACGCAGTATTTT,CASSLTGAHMDTQYF
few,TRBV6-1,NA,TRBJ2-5,TGTGCCAGCAGCCCCACAGCGGGCCCAGAGACCCAGTACTTC,CASSPTAGPETQYF
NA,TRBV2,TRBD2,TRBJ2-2,TGTGCCAGCAGTGATGGACTAGCGGGAGCTACGAACACCGGGGAGCTGTTTTTT,CASSDGLAGATNTGELFF
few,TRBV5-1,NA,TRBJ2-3,TGCGCCAGCAGCTCGGCCGGGAGCACAGATACGCAGTATTTT,CASSSAGSTDTQYF
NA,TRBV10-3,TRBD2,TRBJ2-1,TGTGCCATCAGTCGGACTAGCGGGGAACTGAGCTCCTACAATGAGCAGTTCTTC,CAISRTSGELSSYNEQFF
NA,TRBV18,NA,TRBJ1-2,TGTGCCAGCTCACCACAGGATAACTATGGCTACACCTTC,CASSPQDNYGYTF
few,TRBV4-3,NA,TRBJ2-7,TGCGCCAGCAGCCAAGATCACCGACAAACCTACGAGCAGTACTTC,CASSQDHRQTYEQYF
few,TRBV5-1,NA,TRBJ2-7,TGCGCCAGCAGCTTGGCCCTCGATTTCTACGAGCAGTACTTC,CASSLALDFYEQYF
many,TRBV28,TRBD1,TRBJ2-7,TGTGCCAGCAGGACAGGGGGGGTCTACGAGCAGTACTTC,CASRTGGVYEQYF
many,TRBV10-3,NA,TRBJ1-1,TGTGCCATCAAGTCCGGATCGAACACTGAAGCTTTCTTT,CAIKSGSNTEAFF
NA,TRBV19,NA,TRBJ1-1,TGTGCCAGTAGTCCCAACATGAACACTGAAGCTTTCTTT,CASSPNMNTEAFF
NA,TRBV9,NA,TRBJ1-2,TGTGCCAGCAGCCAGACAGCTAACTATGGCTACACCTTC,CASSQTANYGYTF
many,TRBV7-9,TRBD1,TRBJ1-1,TGTGCCAGCAGCTTGGGACAGGGCGTTACAGTTAGGTACACTGAAGCTTTCTTT,CASSLGQGVTVRYTEAFF
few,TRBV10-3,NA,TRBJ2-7,TGTGCCATCAGCGGCAGTGGCTACGAGCAGTACTTC,CAISGSGYEQYF
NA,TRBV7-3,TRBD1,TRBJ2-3,TGTGCCAGCAGCTATCTTGGGAGGACAGGGTCCAATAAGGATACGCAGTATTTT,CASSYLGRTGSNKDTQYF
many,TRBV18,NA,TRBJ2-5,TGTGCCAGCTCTGGGGGGAGCCAAGAGACCCAGTACTTC,CASSGGSQETQYF
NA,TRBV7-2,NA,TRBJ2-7,TGTGCCAGCAGCCGAGAACTGGACTACGAGCAGTACTTC,CASSRELDYEQYF
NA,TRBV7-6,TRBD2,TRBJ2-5,TGTGCCAGCAGCCTAGAGGGACTAGCGGGAATACAAGAGACCCAGTACTTC,CASSLEGLAGIQETQYF
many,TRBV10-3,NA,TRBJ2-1,TGTGCCATCAGTGGGGACCACAGCTCCTACAATGAGCAGTTCTTC,CAISGDHSSYNEQFF
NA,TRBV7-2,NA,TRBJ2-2,TGTGCCAGCAGCTTATATTCACTTACCCTTAACACCGGGGAGCTGTTTTTT,CASSLYSLTLNTGELFF
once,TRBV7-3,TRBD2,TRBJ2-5,TGTGCCAGCAGCTCCTCCGGACTAGTGTTGGAGACCCAGTACTTC,CASSSSGLVLETQYF
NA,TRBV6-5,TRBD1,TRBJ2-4,TGTGCCAGCAGGGGACAGGGCTCCAAAAACATTCAGTACTTC,CASRGQGSKNIQYF
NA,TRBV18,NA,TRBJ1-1,TGTGCCAGCTCACCTGCTGGGCTGAACACTGAAGCTTTCTTT,CASSPAGLNTEAFF
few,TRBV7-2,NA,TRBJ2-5,TGTGCCAGCAGCTCCCGGGCGGCGAGACAAGAGACCCAGTACTTC,CASSSRAARQETQYF
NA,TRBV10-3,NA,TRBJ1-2,TGTGCCGCAGGAGACCAGGGAGGCTATGGCTACACCTTC,CAAGDQGGYGYTF
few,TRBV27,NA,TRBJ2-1,TGTGCCAGCACCACTGAAGGACGGCAGTTCTTC,CASTTEGRQFF
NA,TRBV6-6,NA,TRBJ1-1,TGTGCCAGCAGTTCGTGGACAGCCCTTGAAGCTTTCTTT,CASSSWTALEAFF
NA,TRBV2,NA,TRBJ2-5,TGTGCCAGCAGTGACGGGGGTGGGGGGGGGCGAGAAGAGACCCAGTACTTC,CASSDGGGGGREETQYF
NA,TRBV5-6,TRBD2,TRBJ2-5,TGTGCCAGCAGCTTGGCCCTCGGCGGGAGAGCTCAAGAGACCCAGTACTTC,CASSLALGGRAQETQYF
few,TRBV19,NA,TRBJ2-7,TGTGCCAGTGGACAACAGGCTTACGAGCAGTACTTC,CASGQQAYEQYF
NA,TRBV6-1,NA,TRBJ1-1,TGTGCCAGCAGTTCACAGGGAGACACTGAAGCTTTCTTT,CASSSQGDTEAFF
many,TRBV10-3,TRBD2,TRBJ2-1,TGTGCCATCAGTGGGGGCGGGACTAGCGGGAGGAATGAGCAGTTCTTC,CAISGGGTSGRNEQFF
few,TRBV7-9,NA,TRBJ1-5,TGTGCCAGCAGCTTAAACTCGGCCGGGAATAGCAATCAGCCCCAGCATTTT,CASSLNSAGNSNQPQHF
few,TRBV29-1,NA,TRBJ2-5,TGCAGCGTTGGACAGCGGTTGGGCGAGACCCAGTACTTC,CSVGQRLGETQYF
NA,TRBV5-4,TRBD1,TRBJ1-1,TGTGCCAGCAGCCACGGACAGGTTGGCGGCACTGAAGCTTTCTTT,CASSHGQVGGTEAFF
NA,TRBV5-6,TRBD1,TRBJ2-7,TGTGCCAGCAGCTTAGGGCAGGGGGACGAGCAGTACTTC,CASSLGQGDEQYF
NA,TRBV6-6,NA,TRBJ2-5,TGTGCCAGCAGCTCACGACAGGGAGGGAGAAGAGAGACCCAGTACTTC,CASSSRQGGRRETQYF
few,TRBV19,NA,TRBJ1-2,TGTGCCAGTACCCTGTGGGGCGACTATGGCTACACCTTC,CASTLWGDYGYTF
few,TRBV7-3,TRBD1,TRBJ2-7,TGTGCCAGCAGCCCGGCGGGGACAGGGCTCTACGAGCAGTACTTC,CASSPAGTGLYEQYF
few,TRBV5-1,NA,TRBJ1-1,TGCGCCAGCAGCTTAGAGAGGCCGAACACTGAAGCTTTCTTT,CASSLERPNTEAFF
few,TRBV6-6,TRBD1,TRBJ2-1,TGTGCCAGCATTCCGGGACAGGGGTGGGTCGGTGAGCAGTTCTTC,CASIPGQGWVGEQFF
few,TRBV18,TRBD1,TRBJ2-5,TGTGCCAGCTCACGAGTCCAGGGGGAAGAGACCCAGTACTTC,CASSRVQGEETQYF
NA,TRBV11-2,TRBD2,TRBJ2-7,TGTGCCAGCAGCTTAGAAGCGGGAGGCTACGAGCAGTACTTC,CASSLEAGGYEQYF
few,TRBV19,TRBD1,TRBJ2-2,TGTGCCAGTAATGACAGGGGGTGGGACGGGGAGCTGTTTTTT,CASNDRGWDGELFF
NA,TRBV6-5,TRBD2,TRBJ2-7,TGTGCCAGCAGTTACTCGTCTAGCGGGGGGTACGAGCAGTACTTC,CASSYSSSGGYEQYF
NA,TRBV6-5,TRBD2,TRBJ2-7,TGTGCCAGCAGTTACTCTGGGGGGGGAGGCTACGAGCAGTACTTC,CASSYSGGGGYEQYF